This TCR beta chain was sequenced in a study of blood T cell repertoires in COVID-19. This CDR3 spans 13 amino acids. Germline CDR1 SGHRS, CDR2 YFSETQ. A word on this clone: Germline is not matched at one junction end, which may reflect a read error.

Participants spanned ages about 18 to 100 years and resided in 24 US areas. Two negative PCRs, clearance, or symptom resolution characterized the recovered Cohort 3 donors. Here immunoSEQ multiplex PCR was the method, and the copy in TCRdb shows in-frame clones only, minus some. The sample shows approximately 190,000 clones, 80% to 85% of them seen only once. The TCR sequence derives from a man aged 40-49 years who had recovered from COVID-19. Material for sequencing was PBMCs or T cells enriched from blood (not recorded which). The chain combines TRBV5-1 with TRBJ1-6; D not certain. CDR3 protein: CASSLDGNSSLHF. For the CDR3, the DNA is TGCGCCAGCAGCTTGGACGGGAATTCATCCCTCCACTTT.